This T cell receptor beta chain was captured in a study of shared clonotypes between healthy human individuals. Of note for this clone: No antigen is known for it.

In germline, CDR1 is SGHAT, CDR2 FQNNGV. The V gene end was trimmed by 5 bases and the J gene end by 1 base; junction bases not matched to a gene: 6. This CDR3 is 17 amino acids long. Sequenced by immunoSEQ multiplex PCR; TCRdb stores in-frame clones only, minus some. Among over 1.5 million clones listed, 98% were seen once. Findings of the study overall: At large depth, rarefaction still showed sorted-subset sequencing to be incomplete.

The clonotype originates from a man aged 25 to 40 in good health. Sample: naive CD4+ T cells sorted from blood. Subset defined: CD45RA+ positively selected. The V and J genes are TRBV11-2 and TRBJ2-5, with 14 nucleotides matching TRBD2. This CDR3 reads CASSTWTSGRSQETQYF. CDR3 DNA: TGTGCCAGCAGCACCTGGACTAGCGGGAGGTCCCAAGAGACCCAGTACTTC.